Detailed here is one T cell receptor (beta chain). The data are from a study of control samples from healthy donors and cancer patients. The CDR3 contains 15 residues. Per germline, CDR1 SGHRS and CDR2 YFSETQ. Trimming stripped 0 bases from V and 0 bases from J, with 7 bases between. The method was immunoSEQ multiplex PCR; TCRdb's version includes in-frame clones alone and lacks a portion of them. The sample yields about 270,000 clones, approximately 80% seen once. The TCR comes from a woman aged 55-70 years with lung cancer. The chain uses TRBV5-1 and TRBJ2-1; D call uncertain. Sequencing was done on a sample of PBMCs. The CDR3 DNA reads TGCGCCAGCAGCTTGGCGCCAAGCTCCTACAATGAGCAGTTCTTC. Translated, it gives CASSLAPSSYNEQFF.